This T cell receptor (beta chain) originates from a study of blood T cells in healthy people across ages. General study results and limits: Aged donors had fewer naive CD4+ cells and lower diversity than long-lived donors. Calculation of diversity from one million T cells yielded estimates considered to be underestimates. It was not possible, with unsorted PBMCs, to conclusively compare naive and antigen-experienced cells.

Germline V lookup: CDR1 ENHRY, CDR2 SYGVKD. CDR3 length equals 15 residues. V was pared by 3 bases and J by 4 bases, with 15 bases between. The authors ran a second PCR of about 6 to 12 cycles using a sample-barcoded 5' primer and a J-beta primer mix. The template-switch adaptor, which had 12 random nucleotides, put a tag on each cDNA molecule. Each CDR3 protein gets one entry after TCRdb re-called the 5' RACE reads with MiXCR. This sample has about 830,000 distinct CDR3 sequences; 58% occur once, and the top ten carry approximately 23%. As regards this clonotype: The antigen remains unidentified.

Sequencing was carried out using blood. The gene calls are TRBV10-3 and TRBJ1-2; D remains unclear. This TCR derives from a man aged 25 to 40 in good health. The CDR3 DNA sequence: TGTGCCATCAGTGATCTTGTCGAGGGATCCTATGGCTACACCTTC. Its protein is CAISDLVEGSYGYTF.